The T cell receptor (beta chain) described here comes from a study of blood T cell repertoires in COVID-19. Study in general: T cells, B-cell-depleted T cells, or PBMCs provided the cDNA or gDNA that served as material.

Germline-derived CDR1 and CDR2 are LGHNA and YNFKEQ. V trimming: 3 bases; J trimming: 0 bases; junction bases outside the gene matches: 4. This CDR3 is built from 15 residues. All enrollees were roughly 18 to 89 years old and from about 25 US areas. Original data processing: Reference gene primer amplification gave nucleated cell count estimates. Only in-frame clones appear in the TCRdb table, and some are missing; sequencing was by immunoSEQ multiplex PCR. V and J calls and clone size come straight from that table; D and trimming were deduced from the DNA. Among under 200,000 clones, approximately 80% were seen once, and the ten largest hold about an eighth.

The rearrangement links TRBV4-2 to TRBJ2-7, with TRBD1 matching over 8 bases. The sequence was collected from a woman in her sixties who had recovered from COVID-19. Sample: PBMCs or T cells enriched from blood (not recorded which). The CDR3 sequence: CASSQDRANSYEQYF. CDR3 nucleotides: TGTGCCAGCAGCCAGGACAGGGCGAACTCCTACGAGCAGTACTTC.